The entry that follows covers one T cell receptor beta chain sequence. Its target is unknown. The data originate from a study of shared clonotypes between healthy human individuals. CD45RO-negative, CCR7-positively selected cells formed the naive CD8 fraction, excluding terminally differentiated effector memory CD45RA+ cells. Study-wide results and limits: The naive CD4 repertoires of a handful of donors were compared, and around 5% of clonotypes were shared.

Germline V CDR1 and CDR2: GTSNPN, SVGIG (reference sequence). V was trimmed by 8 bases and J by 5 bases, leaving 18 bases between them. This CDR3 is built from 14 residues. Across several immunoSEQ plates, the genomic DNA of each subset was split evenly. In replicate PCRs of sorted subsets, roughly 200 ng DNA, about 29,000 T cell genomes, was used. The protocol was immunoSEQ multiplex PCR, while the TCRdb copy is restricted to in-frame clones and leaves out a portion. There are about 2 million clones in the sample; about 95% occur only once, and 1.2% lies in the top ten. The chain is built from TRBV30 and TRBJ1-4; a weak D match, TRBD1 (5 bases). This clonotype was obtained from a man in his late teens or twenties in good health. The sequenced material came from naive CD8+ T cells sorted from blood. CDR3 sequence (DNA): TGTGCCGGTTTCGGCGGGGGTAAAAATGAAAAACTGTTTTTT. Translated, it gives CAGFGGGKNEKLFF.